This entry lists 17 T cell receptor beta chains sequenced from one sample in a study of blood T cell repertoires in COVID-19. Profiling relied on immunoSEQ multiplex PCR, and the TCRdb table lists in-frame clones only, not all of them. The sample consists of over 140,000 clones, about 80% of them appearing once. The sequenced material came from peripheral blood. These receptors were taken from a woman aged 60 to 75 with acute or convalescent COVID-19.

The chain employs TRBV7-6 and TRBJ2-5, with 9 bases aligning to TRBD1. Losses at the gene ends were 5 bases for V and 3 bases for J; bases not matched to a gene: 7. The CDR3 contains 15 residues. Looked up from germline, CDR1 is SGHVS and CDR2 is FNYEAQ. Written as DNA, the CDR3 is TGTGCCAGCAGCGATCTGGGGACAGGGAAAGAGACCCAGTACTTC. Protein sequence: CASSDLGTGKETQYF.

V gene TRBV3-1 (or the pseudogene TRBV3-2) combines with J gene TRBJ2-5; no definite D call. The CDR3 covers 14 residues. Trimming removed 5 bases from V and 1 base from J, with 11 bases in between. Per germline, CDR1 LGHDT and CDR2 YNNKEL (reference sequence). The CDR3 region is CASSYRSPQETQYF. DNA of the CDR3: TGTGCCAGCAGCTACCGGAGTCCCCAAGAGACCCAGTACTTC.

V gene TRBV9 combines with J gene TRBJ1-2; possible D gene TRBD1, 5 bases. CDR3 length: 14 residues. V was shortened by 0 bases and J by 2 bases, with 8 bases between the two germline ends. Germline V CDR1 and CDR2: SGDLS, YYNGEE. The chain's CDR3 is CASSVEEGNYGYTF. In DNA, the CDR3 is TGTGCCAGCAGCGTAGAGGAGGGGAACTATGGCTACACCTTC.

The gene calls are TRBV7-9 and TRBJ2-1; TRBD2 agrees at 8 bases. Germline trimming cut 5 bases from V and 5 bases from J; bases unmatched to any gene: 8. CDR3 length: 15 amino acids. Germline assignment: CDR1 SEHNR and CDR2 FQNEAQ (reference sequence). In nucleotides, the CDR3 is TGTGCCAGCAGCCCCAGAGGGACTAGGGACAATGAGCAGTTCTTC. It translates to CASSPRGTRDNEQFF.

The J gene is TRBJ2-1, the V gene TRBV7-8; 8 nucleotides match TRBD1. V gave up 2 bases and J gave up 5 bases; unmatched junction bases: 5. Germline V gene lookup returns CDR1 SGHVS and CDR2 FQNEAQ. The CDR3 runs to 15 residues. CDR3 bases: TGTGCCAGCAGCTTAAGCGGACAGGGTCACAATGAGCAGTTCTTC. Translation gives CASSLSGQGHNEQFF.

The chain is built from TRBV27 and TRBJ2-7; possible D gene TRBD2, 7 bases. Germline V lookup: CDR1 MNHEY, CDR2 SMNVEV (reference sequence). Trimming pared 4 bases from V and 5 bases from J, leaving 18 bases between. This CDR3 spans 15 amino acids. In DNA, the CDR3 is TGTGCCAGCAGTTGGGAGGGAACAGGGTCTCACGAGCAGTACTTC. Residues: CASSWEGTGSHEQYF.

The chain couples TRBV19 to TRBJ2-6; 11 nucleotides agree with TRBD1. This CDR3 is 18 amino acids long. After removal of 4 bases from V and 2 bases from J, the junction contained 7 bases not matched to a gene. Germline V gene lookup returns CDR1 LNHDA and CDR2 SQIVND (reference sequence). The CDR3 sequence: CASSTTRTGGAGANVLTF. The CDR3 DNA reads as TGTGCCAGTAGTACAACAAGGACAGGGGGCGCTGGGGCCAACGTCCTGACTTTC.

The gene calls are TRBV11-3 and TRBJ2-7, with D uncertain. V was clipped by 2 bases and J by 3 bases, with 11 bases between them. The CDR3 length is 14 residues. CDR1 SGHNT and CDR2 YENEEA come from the germline V gene. The CDR3 spells CASSLSTSGYEQYF. CDR3 in DNA: TGTGCCAGCAGCTTAAGCACGAGTGGCTACGAGCAGTACTTC.

CDR3 nucleotide sequence: TGTGCCATCAGTGAGTCCGTCTCGTATGGGCAGGGTTACGAGCAGTACTTC. Encoded protein: CAISESVSYGQGYEQYF. The chain couples TRBV10-3 to TRBJ2-7; TRBD1 might be the D (5 bases). The ends were cut back, 0 bases at V and 4 bases at J, with 19 bases in the middle. Germline CDR1 and CDR2: ENHRY and SYGVKD. CDR3 size: 17 residues.

This clone was found once. This rearrangement joins TRBV3-1 (or the pseudogene TRBV3-2) to TRBJ1-3; D uncertain. This CDR3 has 16 residues. Germline lookup yields CDR1 LGHDT and CDR2 YNNKEL (reference sequence). The germline V and J ends were trimmed by 1 base and 0 bases, with 10 bases remaining between them. The CDR3 region has the DNA TGTGCCAGCAGCCAAGTTTCGGGAGACTCTGGAAACACCATATATTTT. This translates into CASSQVSGDSGNTIYF.

This clone was seen a few times. This chain links TRBV29-1 with TRBJ1-3; the D is unclear. The germline V gene has CDR1 SQVTM and CDR2 ANQGSEA. Trimming stripped 4 bases from V and 0 bases from J, with 13 bases between. CDR3 length: 15 residues. CDR3 amino acids: CSVAGGFYSGNTIYF. The CDR3, as DNA: TGCAGCGTTGCCGGCGGGTTCTACTCTGGAAACACCATATATTTT.

The genes are TRBV9 and TRBJ2-4; D might be TRBD2 (7 bases). The germline V gene has CDR1 SGDLS and CDR2 YYNGEE. Trimming stripped 3 bases from V and 2 bases from J, with 12 bases between. CDR3 length: 15 residues. The CDR3 nucleotides are TGTGCCAGCAGCGCGGGGGGCAGTTCCAAAAACATTCAGTACTTC. It specifies CASSAGGSSKNIQYF.

The chain joins TRBV7-3 to TRBJ2-2, with D uncertain. Germline V CDR1 and CDR2: SGHTA, FQGTGA. This CDR3 comprises 14 residues. The V end lost 6 bases, the J end lost 5 bases, and 13 bases lay between the germline ends. This CDR3 reads CASRGRMRTGELFF. The CDR3 bases are TGTGCCAGCAGGGGTCGAATGAGGACCGGGGAGCTGTTTTTT.

This clone was counted once. The chain carries TRBV28 and TRBJ1-5, with a weak D call TRBD1 (5 bases). Trimming cost V 3 bases and J 7 bases, with 16 bases left between them. CDR1 MDHEN and CDR2 SYDVKM come from the germline V gene. The CDR3 has 15 residues. CDR3 nucleotide sequence: TGTGCCAGCAGTTTGTGGAGACAGTTCAGCCAGCCCCAGCATTTT. Residues: CASSLWRQFSQPQHF.

The V call is TRBV2, the J call TRBJ2-5; D call uncertain. The V end was cut by 5 bases, the J end by 4 bases, with 11 bases between. The CDR3 contains 13 residues. CDR1 is SNHLY and CDR2 is FYNNEI in the germline V gene. The DNA of the CDR3 is TGTGCCAGCAGTCCATTTACGGGAGAGACCCAGTACTTC. It is translated as CASSPFTGETQYF.

The CDR3 DNA reads as TGTGCCAGTAGTGGCCCCGGGACACCAGGGAGAAATAATGAGCAGTTCTTC. Amino acids: CASSGPGTPGRNNEQFF. The chain links TRBV19 to TRBJ2-1; maybe TRBD1 (6 bases). Germline V gives CDR1 LNHDA, CDR2 SQIVND (reference sequence). With 5 bases removed from V and 7 bases from J, the gap between germline ends came to 24 bases. There are 17 residues in the CDR3.

This clone came up a few times. The CDR3 coding sequence is TGCAGCGTCTATCGGGACAGGGGTGGTAACTATGGCTACACCTTC. It specifies CSVYRDRGGNYGYTF. The chain couples TRBV29-1 to TRBJ1-2; TRBD1 matches 10 bases. The V gene end was trimmed by 6 bases and the J gene end by 1 base; junction bases not matched to a gene: 8. Germline CDR1 is SQVTM and CDR2 is ANQGSEA. The CDR3 contains 15 residues.